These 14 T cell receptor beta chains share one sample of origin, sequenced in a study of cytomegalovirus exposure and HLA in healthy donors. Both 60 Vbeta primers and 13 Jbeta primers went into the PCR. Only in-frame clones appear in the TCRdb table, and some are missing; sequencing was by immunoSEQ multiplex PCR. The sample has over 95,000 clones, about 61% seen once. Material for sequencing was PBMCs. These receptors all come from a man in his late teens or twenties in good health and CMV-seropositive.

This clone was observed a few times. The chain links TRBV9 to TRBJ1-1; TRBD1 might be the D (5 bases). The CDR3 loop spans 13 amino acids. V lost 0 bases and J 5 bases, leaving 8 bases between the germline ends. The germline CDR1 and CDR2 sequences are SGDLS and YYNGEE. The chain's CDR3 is CASSVEGETEAFF. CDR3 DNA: TGTGCCAGCAGCGTAGAAGGGGAAACTGAAGCTTTCTTT.

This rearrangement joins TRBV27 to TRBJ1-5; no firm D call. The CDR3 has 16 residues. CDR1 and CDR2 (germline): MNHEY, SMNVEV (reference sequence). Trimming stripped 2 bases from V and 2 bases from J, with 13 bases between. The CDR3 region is CASSLKGARGNQPQHF. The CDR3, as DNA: TGTGCCAGCAGTTTAAAGGGAGCCCGTGGCAATCAGCCCCAGCATTTT.

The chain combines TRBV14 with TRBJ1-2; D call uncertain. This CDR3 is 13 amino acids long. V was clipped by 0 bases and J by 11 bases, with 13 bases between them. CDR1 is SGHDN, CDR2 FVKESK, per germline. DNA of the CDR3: TGTGCCAGCAGCCAAGATCTGCCCCGCGGATACACCTTC. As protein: CASSQDLPRGYTF.

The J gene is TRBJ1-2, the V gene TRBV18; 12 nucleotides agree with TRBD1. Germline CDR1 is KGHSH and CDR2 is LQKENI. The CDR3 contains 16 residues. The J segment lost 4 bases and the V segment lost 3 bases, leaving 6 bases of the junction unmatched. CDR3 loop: CASSPTGTGGVYGYTF. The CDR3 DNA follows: TGTGCCAGCTCACCCACCGGGACAGGGGGCGTCTATGGCTACACCTTC.

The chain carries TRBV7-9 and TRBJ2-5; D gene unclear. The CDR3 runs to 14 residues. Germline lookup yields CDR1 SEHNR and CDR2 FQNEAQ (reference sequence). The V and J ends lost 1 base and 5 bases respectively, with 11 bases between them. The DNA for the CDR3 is TGTGCCAGCAGCTTAGGTATTAGTCGCGAGACCCAGTACTTC. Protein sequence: CASSLGISRETQYF.

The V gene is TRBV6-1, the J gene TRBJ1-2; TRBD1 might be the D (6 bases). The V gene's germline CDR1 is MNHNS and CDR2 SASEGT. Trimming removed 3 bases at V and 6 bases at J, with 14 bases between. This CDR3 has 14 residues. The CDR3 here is CASSDTGKGDGYTF. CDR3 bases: TGTGCCAGCAGTGATACAGGGAAGGGGGATGGCTACACCTTC.

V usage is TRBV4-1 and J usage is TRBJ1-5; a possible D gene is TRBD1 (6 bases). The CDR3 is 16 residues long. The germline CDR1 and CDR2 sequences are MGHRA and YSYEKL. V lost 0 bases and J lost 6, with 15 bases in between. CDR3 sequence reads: CASSQDWEGVSQPQHF. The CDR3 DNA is TGCGCCAGCAGCCAAGACTGGGAGGGGGTGAGTCAGCCCCAGCATTTT.

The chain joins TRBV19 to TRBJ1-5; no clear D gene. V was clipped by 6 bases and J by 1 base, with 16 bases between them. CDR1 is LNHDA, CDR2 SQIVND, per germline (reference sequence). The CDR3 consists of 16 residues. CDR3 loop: CASSLSSGGSNQPQHF. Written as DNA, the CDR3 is TGTGCCAGTAGCCTTTCCTCGGGAGGGAGCAATCAGCCCCAGCATTTT. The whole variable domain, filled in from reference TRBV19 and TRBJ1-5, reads DGGITQSPKYLFRKEGQNVTLSCEQNLNHDAMYWYRQDPGQGLRLIYYSQIVNDFQKGDIAEGYSVSREKKESFPLTVTSAQKNPTAFYLCASSLSSGGSNQPQHFGDGTRLSIL.

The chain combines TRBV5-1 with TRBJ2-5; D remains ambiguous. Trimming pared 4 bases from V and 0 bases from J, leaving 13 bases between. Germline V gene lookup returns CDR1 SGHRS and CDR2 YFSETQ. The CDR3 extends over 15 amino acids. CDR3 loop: CASSENRWYQETQYF. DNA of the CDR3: TGCGCCAGCAGCGAAAATCGGTGGTACCAAGAGACCCAGTACTTC.

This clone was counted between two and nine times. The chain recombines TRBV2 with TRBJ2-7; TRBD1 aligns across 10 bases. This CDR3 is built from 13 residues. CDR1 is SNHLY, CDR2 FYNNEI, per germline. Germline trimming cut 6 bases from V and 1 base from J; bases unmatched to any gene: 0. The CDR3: CASRDRGSYEQYF. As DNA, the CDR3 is TGTGCCAGCAGGGACAGGGGGTCCTACGAGCAGTACTTC.

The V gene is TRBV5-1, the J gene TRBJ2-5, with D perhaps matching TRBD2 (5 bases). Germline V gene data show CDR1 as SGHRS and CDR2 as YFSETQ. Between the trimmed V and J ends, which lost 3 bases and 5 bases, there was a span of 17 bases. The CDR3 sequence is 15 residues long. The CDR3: CASSSEGRVGETQYF. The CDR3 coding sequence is TGCGCCAGCAGCTCTGAGGGCCGGGTGGGGGAGACCCAGTACTTC.

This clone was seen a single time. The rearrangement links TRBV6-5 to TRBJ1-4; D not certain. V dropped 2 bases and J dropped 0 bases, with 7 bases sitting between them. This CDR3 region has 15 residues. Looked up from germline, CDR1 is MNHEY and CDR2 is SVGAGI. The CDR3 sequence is CASSYDGSTNEKLFF. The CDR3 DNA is TGTGCCAGCAGTTACGACGGGTCAACTAATGAAAAACTGTTTTTT.

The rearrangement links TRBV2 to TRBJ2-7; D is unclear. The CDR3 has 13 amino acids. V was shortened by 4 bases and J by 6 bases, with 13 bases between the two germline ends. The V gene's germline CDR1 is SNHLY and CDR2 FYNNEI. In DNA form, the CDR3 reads TGTGCCAGCAGTGTCCGGTTCGGTGGCGAGCAGTACTTC. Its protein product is CASSVRFGGEQYF.

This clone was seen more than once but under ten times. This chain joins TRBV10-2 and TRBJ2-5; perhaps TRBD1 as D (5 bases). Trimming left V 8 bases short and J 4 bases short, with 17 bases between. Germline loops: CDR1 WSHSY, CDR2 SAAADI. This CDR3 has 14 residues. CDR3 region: CASWKGWEGETQYF. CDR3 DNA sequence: TGCGCCAGCTGGAAGGGGTGGGAAGGAGAGACCCAGTACTTC.